This T cell receptor (beta chain) was obtained from a study of monozygotic twins with inflammatory bowel disease. TCRdb re-called the 5' RACE reads; one entry per CDR3 protein, DNA not given. This repertoire comprises hundreds of thousands of distinct CDR3 sequences; its ten largest clones make up roughly 5.2%. The germline V gene has CDR1 SGHRS and CDR2 YFSETQ. This CDR3 is 17 amino acids long. Material: blood. The gene calls are TRBV5-1 and TRBJ2-4; the TCRdb D gene call, TRBD1, has no DNA to confirm it. This receptor was obtained from a human donor with ulcerative colitis or Crohn's disease, or a healthy co-twin of an affected twin (not recorded which). The CDR3 protein is CASSLGPRSLAKNIQYF.